The 22 T cell receptor beta chains below all came from one sample that was sequenced in a study of CD8 T cells in ankylosing spondylitis. TCRdb itself ran the 5' RACE reads through MiXCR, one entry per CDR3 protein. The data contain roughly 150,000 distinct CDR3 sequences, around 32% of them singletons. The sequencing sample was made of synovial fluid, either unsorted or a sorted T cell fraction (not recorded which). These TCRs come from a male donor with ankylosing spondylitis.

This clonotype has only a few counts. The J gene is TRBJ2-2, the V gene TRBV30; TRBD1 matches 10 bases. V trimming: 5 bases; J trimming: 4 bases; junction bases outside the gene matches: 4. In germline, CDR1 is GTSNPN, CDR2 SVGIG (reference sequence). This CDR3 has 14 amino acids. The chain's CDR3 is CAWDGQGVTGELFF. The CDR3 DNA follows: TGTGCCTGGGACGGACAGGGGGTCACCGGGGAGCTGTTTTTT.

This clonotype was seen a handful of times. This chain connects TRBV7-9 to TRBJ1-5; no clear D gene. The V gene's germline CDR1 is SEHNR and CDR2 FQNEAQ (reference sequence). This CDR3 comprises 15 residues. The V end lost 5 bases, the J end lost 0 bases, and 11 bases lay between the germline ends. The CDR3 sequence: CASSPLGSSNQPQHF. CDR3 nucleotides: TGTGCCAGCAGCCCCCTAGGGTCTAGCAATCAGCCCCAGCATTTT.

This clonotype was detected only a few times. The chain combines TRBV7-9 with TRBJ2-5; the D is unclear. Germline values: CDR1 SEHNR, CDR2 FQNEAQ (reference sequence). The CDR3 totals 12 residues. V shed 5 bases and J shed 9 bases, with 13 bases lying between them. The CDR3 loop reads CASSSPGSAQYF. CDR3 bases: TGTGCCAGCAGCAGCCCCGGGTCGGCCCAGTACTTC.

In this sample, this clonotype turned up a few times. The J gene is TRBJ1-2, the V gene TRBV7-9; D is ambiguous. Between the trimmed V and J ends, which lost 5 bases and 4 bases, there was a span of 8 bases. CDR3 length: 12 amino acids. From germline, CDR1 is SEHNR and CDR2 FQNEAQ (reference sequence). DNA of the CDR3: TGTGCCAGCAGCCCCCGGCTCTATGGCTACACCTTC. It specifies CASSPRLYGYTF.

This clonotype was counted between two and nine times. The CDR3 coding sequence is TGTGCCAGCAGTCTTAAGTATAGCGGGACTAGCACAGATACGCAGTATTTT. Its translation: CASSLKYSGTSTDTQYF. The genes are TRBV27 and TRBJ2-3; 8 bases are shared with TRBD2. The length of the CDR3 is 17 residues. Germline CDR1 reads MNHEY; CDR2 reads SMNVEV (reference sequence). Unmatched junction bases numbered 10, after V lost 5 bases and J lost 0 bases.

J is TRBJ1-2 and V is TRBV20-1; D is ambiguous. Trimming left V 2 bases short and J 5 bases short, with 9 bases between. Germline assignment: CDR1 DFQATT and CDR2 SNEGSKA (reference sequence). This CDR3 is 12 amino acids long. The CDR3 loop reads CSARPSGYGYTF. The CDR3 DNA is TGCAGTGCTAGACCCTCGGGATATGGCTACACCTTC.

This clonotype was observed a few times. The rearrangement joins TRBV6-1 to TRBJ2-7; TRBD1 is a possible D gene (6 bases). V lost 7 bases, J lost 2 bases, and 12 bases lay in between. The CDR3 consists of 13 residues. Germline V lookup: CDR1 MNHNS, CDR2 SASEGT. CDR3 protein: CASTPDRTYEQYF. CDR3 sequence (DNA): TGTGCCAGCACCCCAGACAGGACCTACGAGCAGTACTTC.

This clonotype was seen a handful of times. This chain uses TRBV12-5 with TRBJ2-3; D unclear. Germline V gives CDR1 LGHNT, CDR2 FRNRAP. The CDR3 length is 13 residues. V was shortened by 7 bases and J by 1 base, with 9 bases between the two germline ends. Here the CDR3 DNA reads TGTGCTAGTGCGTCACTTCGCACAGATACGCAGTATTTT. Its protein product is CASASLRTDTQYF.

In its sample, this clonotype was seen a few times. The chain links TRBV7-8 to TRBJ2-7; possible D gene TRBD1, 6 bases. Germline V gene sequence: CDR1 SGHVS, CDR2 FQNEAQ. This CDR3 contains 15 residues. Trimming stripped 1 base from V and 7 bases from J, with 17 bases between. As DNA, the CDR3 is TGTGCCAGCAGCTTAGTTGAATCAGGGGTGAGAGAGCAGTACTTC. The encoded protein is CASSLVESGVREQYF.

V gene TRBV6-2 or TRBV6-3 combines with J gene TRBJ2-3; D gene uncertain. Trimming took off 6 bases at V and 5 bases at J, with 15 bases between the two ends. Per the germline V gene, CDR1 is MNHEY and CDR2 is SVGEGT. This CDR3 has 14 residues. The CDR3 DNA sequence: TGTGCCAGCAGGAAGAATGCAAAGCAAGATACGCAGTATTTT. Its translation is CASRKNAKQDTQYF.

V usage is TRBV29-1 and J usage is TRBJ1-1, with D perhaps matching TRBD1 (5 bases). The CDR3 runs to 13 residues. Germline V gene data show CDR1 as SQVTM and CDR2 as ANQGSEA. Trimming took off 7 bases at V and 0 bases at J, with 12 bases between the two ends. In nucleotides, the CDR3 is TGCAGCGCCTCAGGGCAATTGAACACTGAAGCTTTCTTT. As protein: CSASGQLNTEAFF.

The chain combines TRBV12-3 or TRBV12-4 with TRBJ2-3, with TRBD2 matching over 11 bases. This CDR3 has 17 residues. The J segment lost 4 bases and the V segment lost 5 bases, leaving 11 bases of the junction unmatched. CDR3 sequence (DNA): TGTGCCAGCAGTACCGGGACTAGCGGCCCCGAGCCAGATACGCAGTATTTT. Translating gives CASSTGTSGPEPDTQYF.

The table lists this clonotype with a few counts. This sequence joins TRBV11-2 and TRBJ2-3; D gene uncertain. Germline V CDR1 and CDR2: SGHAT, FQNNGV. V was pared by 4 bases and J by 6 bases, with 20 bases between. The CDR3 is 16 amino acids. Written as DNA, the CDR3 is TGTGCCAGCAGCTCCAACTTTGACCTCATGGCGGATACGCAGTATTTT. Its protein is CASSSNFDLMADTQYF.

The DNA for the CDR3 is TGTGCCAGCAGCCAAGAGTGGCAGGGATCGCGGGCTTTCTTT. Residues: CASSQEWQGSRAFF. This chain joins TRBV3-1 and TRBJ1-1, with D possibly being TRBD1 (5 bases). This CDR3 is 14 amino acids long. The V end was cut by 0 bases, the J end by 11 bases, with 16 bases between. Germline CDR1 and CDR2: LGHDT and YNNKEL (reference sequence).

CDR3 DNA: TGTGCCAGCAGCCCCGGGGTAGCGGGGTCCACAGATACGCAGTATTTT. This encodes CASSPGVAGSTDTQYF. The chain uses TRBV7-3 and TRBJ2-3; 8 nucleotides agree with TRBD2. With 5 bases clipped from V and 2 bases from J, the junction kept 9 bases outside the gene matches. Germline values: CDR1 SGHTA, CDR2 FQGTGA. CDR3 length: 16 residues.

This clonotype was picked up many times. The chain has TRBV2 and TRBJ2-7; possible D gene TRBD2, 5 bases. The CDR3 has 11 residues. Per germline, CDR1 SNHLY and CDR2 FYNNEI. V gave up 8 bases and J gave up 4 bases, with 9 bases separating them. The CDR3 spells CASGIAYEQYF. DNA for the CDR3: TGTGCCAGCGGAATAGCGTACGAGCAGTACTTC.

The V call is TRBV29-1, the J call TRBJ2-2, with 9 bases matching TRBD1. Germline CDR1 SQVTM, CDR2 ANQGSEA. The trim removed 8 bases at V and 4 bases at J, leaving 5 bases unmatched. This CDR3 spans 13 amino acids. The CDR3 protein is CSIGQGTTGELFF. The CDR3 nucleotides are TGCAGCATCGGACAGGGGACCACCGGGGAGCTGTTTTTT.

This clonotype has only a few counts. A much larger clone sits a single nucleotide away, making a read error possible. The J gene is TRBJ1-6, the V gene TRBV12-3 or TRBV12-4, with D hard to call. Trimming shortened V by 7 bases and J by 1 base, and 20 bases separated the two germline ends. The length of the CDR3 is 18 residues. The CDR3 here is CASNPRRGRESYNSPLHF. As DNA, the CDR3 is TGTGCCAGCAACCCCCGACGAGGGAGAGAATCCTATAATTCACCCCTCCACTTT.

The sample holds a few counts of this clonotype. The J gene is TRBJ2-2, the V gene TRBV3-1; D gene uncertain. CDR1 LGHDT and CDR2 YNNKEL come from the germline V gene (reference sequence). The CDR3 runs 12 residues. Trimming took off 2 bases at V and 6 bases at J, with 4 bases between the two ends. CDR3 in DNA: TGTGCCAGCAGCCAACGGGCCGGGGAGCTGTTTTTT. This codes for CASSQRAGELFF.

The table lists this clonotype with a few counts. The rearrangement joins TRBV3-1 to TRBJ2-5; TRBD2 matches at 9 bases. Germline V CDR1 and CDR2: LGHDT, YNNKEL (reference sequence). With V trimmed by 0 bases and J by 0 bases, 2 bases remained unmatched. CDR3 length equals 16 residues. The CDR3 sequence: CASSQEVAGDQETQYF. DNA for the CDR3: TGTGCCAGCAGCCAAGAGGTAGCGGGAGACCAAGAGACCCAGTACTTC.

The CDR3 DNA sequence: TGCAGTGCCCAGCGGGGTTCCCAAGAGACCCAGTACTTC. The encoded protein is CSAQRGSQETQYF. V gene TRBV20-1 combines with J gene TRBJ2-5, with 7 bases identical to TRBD2. The CDR3 runs 13 residues. Looked up from germline, CDR1 is DFQATT and CDR2 is SNEGSKA (reference sequence). V dropped 6 bases and J dropped 1; count of bases not matched to a gene: 5.

This clonotype has just a few counts. The V gene is TRBV29-1, the J gene TRBJ2-6, with D tentatively TRBD1 (6 bases). Trimming cost V 6 bases and J 3 bases, with 15 bases left between them. The CDR3 extends over 15 amino acids. CDR1 and CDR2 from the germline V gene are SQVTM and ANQGSEA. CDR3 nucleotide sequence: TGCAGCGTCCAGCAGGGGACGATTGGGGCCAACGTCCTGACTTTC. The encoded protein is CSVQQGTIGANVLTF.